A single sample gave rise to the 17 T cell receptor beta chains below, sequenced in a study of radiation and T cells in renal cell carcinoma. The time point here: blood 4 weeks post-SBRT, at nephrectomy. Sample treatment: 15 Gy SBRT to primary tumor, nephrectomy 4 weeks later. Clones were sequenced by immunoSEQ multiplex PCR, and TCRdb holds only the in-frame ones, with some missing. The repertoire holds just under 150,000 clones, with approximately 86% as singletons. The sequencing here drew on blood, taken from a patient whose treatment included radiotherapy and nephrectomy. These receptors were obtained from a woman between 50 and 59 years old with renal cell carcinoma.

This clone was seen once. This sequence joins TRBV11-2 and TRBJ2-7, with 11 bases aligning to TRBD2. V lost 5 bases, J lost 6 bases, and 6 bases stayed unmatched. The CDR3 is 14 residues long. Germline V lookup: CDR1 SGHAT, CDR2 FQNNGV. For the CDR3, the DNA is TGTGCCAGCAGCAGATTAGCGGGAGGGGGCGAGCAGTACTTC. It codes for CASSRLAGGGEQYF.

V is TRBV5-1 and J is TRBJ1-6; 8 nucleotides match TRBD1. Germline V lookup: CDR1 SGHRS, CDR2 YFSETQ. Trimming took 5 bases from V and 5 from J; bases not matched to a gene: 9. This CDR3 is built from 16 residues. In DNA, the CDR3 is TGCGCCAGCAGAGGAAACGGGACAGGTCATAATTCACCCCTCCACTTT. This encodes CASRGNGTGHNSPLHF. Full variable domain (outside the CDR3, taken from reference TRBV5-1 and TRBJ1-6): KAGVTQTPRYLIKTRGQQVTLSCSPISGHRSVSWYQQTPGQGLQFLFEYFSETQRNKGNFPGRFSGRQFSNSRSEMNVSTLELGDSALYLCASRGNGTGHNSPLHFGNGTRLTVT.

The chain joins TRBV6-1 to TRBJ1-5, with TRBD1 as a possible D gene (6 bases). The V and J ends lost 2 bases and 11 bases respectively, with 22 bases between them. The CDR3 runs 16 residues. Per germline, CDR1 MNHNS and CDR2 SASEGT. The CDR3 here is CASSESVWGALMTQHF. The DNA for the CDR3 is TGTGCCAGCAGTGAATCGGTCTGGGGGGCACTGATGACCCAGCATTTT.

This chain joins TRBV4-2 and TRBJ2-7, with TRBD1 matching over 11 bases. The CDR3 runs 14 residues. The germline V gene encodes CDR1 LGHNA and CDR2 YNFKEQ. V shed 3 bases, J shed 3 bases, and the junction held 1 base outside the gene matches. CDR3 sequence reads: CASSQGQGDYEQYF. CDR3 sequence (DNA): TGTGCCAGCAGCCAGGGACAGGGGGACTACGAGCAGTACTTC.

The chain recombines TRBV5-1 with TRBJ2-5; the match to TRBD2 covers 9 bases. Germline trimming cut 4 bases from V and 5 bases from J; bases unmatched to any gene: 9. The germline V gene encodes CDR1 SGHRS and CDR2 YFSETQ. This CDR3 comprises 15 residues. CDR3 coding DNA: TGCGCCAGCAGCGTGATAGCGGGGGCGCAGGAGACCCAGTACTTC. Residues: CASSVIAGAQETQYF.

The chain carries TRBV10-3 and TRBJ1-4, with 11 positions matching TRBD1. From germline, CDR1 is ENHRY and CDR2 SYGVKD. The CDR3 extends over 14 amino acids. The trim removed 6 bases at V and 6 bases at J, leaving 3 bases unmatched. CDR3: CAIRGDRGDEKLFF. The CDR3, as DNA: TGTGCCATCAGAGGGGACAGGGGGGATGAAAAACTGTTTTTT.

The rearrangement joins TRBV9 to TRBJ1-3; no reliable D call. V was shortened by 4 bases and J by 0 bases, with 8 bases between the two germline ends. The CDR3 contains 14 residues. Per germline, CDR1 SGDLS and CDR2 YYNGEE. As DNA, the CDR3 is TGTGCCAGCAGCTCCGGGGACTCTGGAAACACCATATATTTT. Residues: CASSSGDSGNTIYF.

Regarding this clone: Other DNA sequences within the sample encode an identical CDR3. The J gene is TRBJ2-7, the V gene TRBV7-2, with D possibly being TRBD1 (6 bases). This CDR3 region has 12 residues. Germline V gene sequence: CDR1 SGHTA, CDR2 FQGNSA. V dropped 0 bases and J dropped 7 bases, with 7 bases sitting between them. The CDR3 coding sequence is TGTGCCAGCAGCTTAGCTCAGGGGGAGCAGTACTTC. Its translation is CASSLAQGEQYF.

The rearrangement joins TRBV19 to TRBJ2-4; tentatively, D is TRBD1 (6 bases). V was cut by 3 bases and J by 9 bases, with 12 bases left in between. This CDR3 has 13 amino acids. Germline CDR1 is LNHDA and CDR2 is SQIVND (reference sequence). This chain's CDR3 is CASSIPGDRIQYF. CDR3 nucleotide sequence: TGTGCCAGTAGTATTCCAGGGGATCGCATTCAGTACTTC. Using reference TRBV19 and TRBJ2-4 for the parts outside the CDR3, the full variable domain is DGGITQSPKYLFRKEGQNVTLSCEQNLNHDAMYWYRQDPGQGLRLIYYSQIVNDFQKGDIAEGYSVSREKKESFPLTVTSAQKNPTAFYLCASSIPGDRIQYFGAGTRLSVL.

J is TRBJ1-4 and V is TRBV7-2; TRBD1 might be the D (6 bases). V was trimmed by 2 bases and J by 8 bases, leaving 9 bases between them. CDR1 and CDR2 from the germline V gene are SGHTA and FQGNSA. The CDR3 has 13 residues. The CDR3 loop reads CASSLSRGEKLFF. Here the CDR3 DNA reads TGTGCCAGCAGCTTAAGCAGGGGCGAAAAACTGTTTTTT.

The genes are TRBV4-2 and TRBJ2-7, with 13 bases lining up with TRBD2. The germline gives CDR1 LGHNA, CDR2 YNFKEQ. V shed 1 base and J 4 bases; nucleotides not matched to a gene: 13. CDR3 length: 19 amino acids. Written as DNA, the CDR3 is TGTGCCAGCAGCCAAGTGACGTTTTTCGGGACTAGCGGGAAGTACGAGCAGTACTTC. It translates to CASSQVTFFGTSGKYEQYF.

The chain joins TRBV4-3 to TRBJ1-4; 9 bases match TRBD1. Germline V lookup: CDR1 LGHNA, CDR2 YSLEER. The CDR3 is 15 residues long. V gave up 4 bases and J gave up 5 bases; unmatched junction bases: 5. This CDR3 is CASSLTGGPNEKLFF. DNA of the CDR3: TGCGCCAGCAGCCTTACAGGGGGCCCAAATGAAAAACTGTTTTTT.

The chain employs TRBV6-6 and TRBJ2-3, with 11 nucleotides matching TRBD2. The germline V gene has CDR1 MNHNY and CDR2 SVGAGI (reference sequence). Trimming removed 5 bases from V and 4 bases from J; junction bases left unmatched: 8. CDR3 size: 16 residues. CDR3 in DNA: TGTGCCAGCAGTCCTTTAGCGGGGGGGCAACCAGATACGCAGTATTTT. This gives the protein CASSPLAGGQPDTQYF.

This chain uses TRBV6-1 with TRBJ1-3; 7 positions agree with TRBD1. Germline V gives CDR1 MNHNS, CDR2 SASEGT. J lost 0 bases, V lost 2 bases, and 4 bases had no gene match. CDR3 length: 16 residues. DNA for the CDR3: TGTGCCAGCAGTGAAACAGGGGCGCTCTCTGGAAACACCATATATTTT. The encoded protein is CASSETGALSGNTIYF.

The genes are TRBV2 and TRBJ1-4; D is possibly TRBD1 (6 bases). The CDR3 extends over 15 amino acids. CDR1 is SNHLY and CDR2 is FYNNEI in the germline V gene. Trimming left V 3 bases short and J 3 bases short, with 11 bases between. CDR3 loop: CASSEGGAANEKLFF. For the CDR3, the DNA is TGTGCCAGCAGTGAGGGGGGGGCGGCTAATGAAAAACTGTTTTTT.

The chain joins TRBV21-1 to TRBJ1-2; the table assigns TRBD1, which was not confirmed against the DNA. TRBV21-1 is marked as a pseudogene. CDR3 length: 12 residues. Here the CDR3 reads CASRDRDYGYTF. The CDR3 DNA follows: TGTGCCAGCCGGGACAGGGACTATGGCTACACCTTC.

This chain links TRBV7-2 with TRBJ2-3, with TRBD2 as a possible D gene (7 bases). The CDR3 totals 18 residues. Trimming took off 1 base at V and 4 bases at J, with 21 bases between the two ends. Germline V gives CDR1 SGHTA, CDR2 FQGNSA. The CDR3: CASSLGWGLAGEADTQYF. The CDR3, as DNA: TGTGCCAGCAGCTTAGGCTGGGGGCTCGCGGGAGAAGCAGATACGCAGTATTTT.